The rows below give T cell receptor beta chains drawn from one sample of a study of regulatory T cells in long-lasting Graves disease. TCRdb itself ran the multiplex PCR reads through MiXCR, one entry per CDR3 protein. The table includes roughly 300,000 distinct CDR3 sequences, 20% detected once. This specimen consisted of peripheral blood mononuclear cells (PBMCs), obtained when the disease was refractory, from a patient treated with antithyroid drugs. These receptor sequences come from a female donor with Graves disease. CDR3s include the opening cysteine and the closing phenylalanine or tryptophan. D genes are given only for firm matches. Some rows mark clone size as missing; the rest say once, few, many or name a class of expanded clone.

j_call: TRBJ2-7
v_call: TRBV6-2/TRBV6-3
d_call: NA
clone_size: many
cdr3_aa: CASSLHGSSYEQYF
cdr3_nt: TGTGCCAGCAGTTTGCATGGGTCCTCCTACGAGCAGTACTTC

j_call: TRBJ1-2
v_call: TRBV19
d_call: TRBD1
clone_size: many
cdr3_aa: CASSPTTGFYGYTF
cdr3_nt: TGTGCCAGTAGTCCAACGACAGGGTTCTACGGCTACACCTTC

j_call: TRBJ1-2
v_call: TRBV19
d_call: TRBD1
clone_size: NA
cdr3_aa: CASRAQGANYGYTF
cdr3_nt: TGTGCCAGTAGGGCTCAGGGGGCAAACTATGGCTACACCTTC

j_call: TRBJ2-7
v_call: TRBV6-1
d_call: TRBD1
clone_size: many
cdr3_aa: CASTGQGSYEQYF
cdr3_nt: TGTGCCAGCACGGGACAGGGCTCCTACGAGCAGTACTTC

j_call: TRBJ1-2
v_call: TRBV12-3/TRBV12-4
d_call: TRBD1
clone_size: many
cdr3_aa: CASSSLQGMDGYTF
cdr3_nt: TGTGCCAGCAGTTCCCTACAGGGGATGGATGGCTACACCTTC

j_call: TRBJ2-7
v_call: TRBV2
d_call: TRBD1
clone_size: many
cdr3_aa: CASMGQGLNEQYF
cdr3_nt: TGTGCCAGCATGGGACAGGGGTTGAACGAGCAGTACTTC

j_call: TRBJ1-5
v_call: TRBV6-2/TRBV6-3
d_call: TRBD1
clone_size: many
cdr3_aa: CASSLPPTDRGQGQPQHF
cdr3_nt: TGTGCCAGCAGTTTACCCCCTACTGACAGGGGGCAGGGTCAGCCCCAGCATTTT

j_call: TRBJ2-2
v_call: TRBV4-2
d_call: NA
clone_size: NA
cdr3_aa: CASSQVTYGGNTGELFF
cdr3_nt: TGTGCCAGCAGCCAAGTCACTTACGGGGGGAACACCGGGGAGCTGTTTTTT

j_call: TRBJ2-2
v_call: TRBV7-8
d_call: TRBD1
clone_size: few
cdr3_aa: CASSWGQLTNTGELFF
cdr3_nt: TGTGCCAGCAGCTGGGGACAGCTTACGAACACCGGGGAGCTGTTTTTT

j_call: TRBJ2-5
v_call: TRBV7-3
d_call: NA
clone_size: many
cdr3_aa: CASSLMGGTQKETQYF
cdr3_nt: TGTGCCAGCAGCTTAATGGGTGGGACTCAGAAAGAGACCCAGTACTTC

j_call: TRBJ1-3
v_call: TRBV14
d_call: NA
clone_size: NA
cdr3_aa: CASSRDISGNTIYF
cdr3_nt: TGTGCCAGCAGCCGGGACATCTCTGGAAACACCATATATTTT

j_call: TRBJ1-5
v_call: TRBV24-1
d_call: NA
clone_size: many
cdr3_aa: CATSDSQGQRNQPQHF
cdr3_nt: TGTGCCACCAGTGATTCACAGGGACAACGCAATCAGCCCCAGCATTTT

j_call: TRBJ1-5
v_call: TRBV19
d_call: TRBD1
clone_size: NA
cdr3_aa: CASSTDRVGQPQHF
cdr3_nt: TGTGCCAGTAGTACGGACAGGGTCGGCCAGCCCCAGCATTTT

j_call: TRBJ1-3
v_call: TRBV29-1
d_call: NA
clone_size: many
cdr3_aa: CSAILLGNTIYF
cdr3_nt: TGCAGCGCCATCCTCCTTGGAAACACCATATATTTT

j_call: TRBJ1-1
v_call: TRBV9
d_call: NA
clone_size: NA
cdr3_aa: CASSVGPTGSLTEAFF
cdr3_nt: TGTGCCAGCAGCGTAGGCCCAACAGGGTCGCTTACTGAAGCTTTCTTT

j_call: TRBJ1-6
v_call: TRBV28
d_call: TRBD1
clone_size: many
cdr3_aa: CASRTSGGVGSPLHF
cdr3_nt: TGTGCCAGCAGGACCTCAGGGGGCGTGGGGTCACCCCTCCACTTT

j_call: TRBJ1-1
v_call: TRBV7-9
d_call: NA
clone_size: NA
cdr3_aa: CASSPVDWKGPSMNTEAFF
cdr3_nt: TGTGCCAGCAGCCCCGTGGACTGGAAGGGGCCCTCAATGAACACTGAAGCTTTCTTT

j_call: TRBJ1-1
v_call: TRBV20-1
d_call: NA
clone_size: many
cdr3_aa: CSARAGAMNTEAFF
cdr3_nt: TGCAGTGCTAGGGCAGGGGCTATGAACACTGAAGCTTTCTTT

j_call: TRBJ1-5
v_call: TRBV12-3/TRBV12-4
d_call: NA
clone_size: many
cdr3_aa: CASRSLTGKGQPQHF
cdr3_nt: TGTGCCAGCAGATCTCTTACAGGGAAGGGACAGCCCCAGCATTTT

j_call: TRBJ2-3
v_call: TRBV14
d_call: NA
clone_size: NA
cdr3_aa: CASSQERSTDTQYF
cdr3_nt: TGTGCCAGCAGCCAAGAACGGAGCACAGATACGCAGTATTTT

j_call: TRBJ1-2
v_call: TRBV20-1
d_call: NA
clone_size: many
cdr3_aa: CSASQQGVRGYTF
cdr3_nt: TGCAGTGCTAGTCAGCAGGGAGTACGCGGCTACACCTTC

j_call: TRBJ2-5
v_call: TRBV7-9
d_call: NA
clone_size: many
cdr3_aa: CASSPGPAGGETQYF
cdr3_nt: TGTGCCAGCAGCCCGGGACCTGCGGGCGGTGAGACCCAGTACTTC

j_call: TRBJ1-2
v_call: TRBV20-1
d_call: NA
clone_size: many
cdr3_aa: CSALHGTYGYTF
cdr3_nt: TGCAGTGCTCTTCACGGGACCTATGGCTACACCTTC

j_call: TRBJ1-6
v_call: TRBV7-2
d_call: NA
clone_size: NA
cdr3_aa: CASSPPGGYSPLHF
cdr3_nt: TGTGCCAGCAGCCCCCCTGGGGGCTATTCACCCCTCCACTTT